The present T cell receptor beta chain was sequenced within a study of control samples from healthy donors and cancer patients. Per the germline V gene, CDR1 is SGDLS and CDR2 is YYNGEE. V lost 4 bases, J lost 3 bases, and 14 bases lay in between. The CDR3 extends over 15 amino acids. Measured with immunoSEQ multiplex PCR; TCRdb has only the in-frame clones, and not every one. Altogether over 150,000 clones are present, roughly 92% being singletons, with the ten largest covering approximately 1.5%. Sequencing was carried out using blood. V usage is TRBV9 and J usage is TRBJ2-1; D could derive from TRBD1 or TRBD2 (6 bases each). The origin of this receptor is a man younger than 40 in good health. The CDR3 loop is CASSSTGTFYNEQFF. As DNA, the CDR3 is TGTGCCAGCAGCTCAACAGGGACTTTCTACAATGAGCAGTTCTTC.